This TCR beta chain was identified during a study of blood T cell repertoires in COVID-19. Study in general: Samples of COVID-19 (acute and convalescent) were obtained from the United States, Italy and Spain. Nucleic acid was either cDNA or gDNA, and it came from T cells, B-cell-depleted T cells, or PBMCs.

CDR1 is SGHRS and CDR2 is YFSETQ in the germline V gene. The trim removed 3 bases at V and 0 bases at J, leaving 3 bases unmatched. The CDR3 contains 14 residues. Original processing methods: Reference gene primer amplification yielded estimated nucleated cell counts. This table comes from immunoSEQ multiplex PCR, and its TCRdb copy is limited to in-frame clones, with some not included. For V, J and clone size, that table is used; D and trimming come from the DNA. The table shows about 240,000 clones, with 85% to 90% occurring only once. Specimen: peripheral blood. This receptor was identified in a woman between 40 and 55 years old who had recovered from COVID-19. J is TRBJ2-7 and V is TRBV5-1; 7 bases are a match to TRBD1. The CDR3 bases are TGCGCCAGCAGCTCACAGGGGAGCTCCTACGAGCAGTACTTC. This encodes CASSSQGSSYEQYF. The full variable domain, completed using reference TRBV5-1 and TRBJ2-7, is KAGVTQTPRYLIKTRGQQVTLSCSPISGHRSVSWYQQTPGQGLQFLFEYFSETQRNKGNFPGRFSGRQFSNSRSEMNVSTLELGDSALYLCASSSQGSSYEQYFGPGTRLTVT.